This T cell receptor beta chain derives from a study of blood T cell repertoires in COVID-19 (dated by TCRdb to 2019 to 2021). Study-wide context: Collaborator samples came from the United States, Italy and Spain and covered acute and convalescent phases of COVID-19. The prospective study material was composed of cDNA or gDNA derived from T cells, B-cell-depleted T cells, or PBMCs. Deeply sampled blood TCRbeta repertoires from subjects exposed to, actively infected with, or recovered from COVID-19 were included in the dataset. A freely available public database, intended as a resource for researchers studying the immune response to SARS-CoV-2, is where the repertoires were released. The samples were drawn from the first 160 participants of the ongoing ImmuneRACE study and from over a thousand subjects provided by 6 global collaborators. The sample metadata nearly always contained a de-identified subject ID, COVID-19 status, age in years and sex. Where available, HLA class I and class II types were taken from metadata supplied by the sample provider and were not determined by assay-based typing. Results and caveats for the whole study, not just this receptor: Clinical and demographic metadata were provided uncurated, with the amount varying by source and participant.

In Seattle, one collaborating source enrolled patients while the infection was active and tracked those patients longitudinally over the course of disease. Whole blood was collected in K2EDTA tubes by collaborating institutions according to the institutions' own protocols. For TCRbeta analysis, collaborators shipped samples in one of three forms: frozen whole blood, isolated PBMCs, or DNA extracted from either of those sample types. Concerning this clone: Its cognate antigen has yet to be identified. No much larger clone exists at a distance of one base, and base qualities are not known.

TCRbeta CDR3 regions were amplified from genomic DNA using the immunoSEQ Assay, a bias-controlled multiplex PCR. As for the original processing: The number of nucleated cells in each sample was estimated by amplification of reference gene primers within the assay. Sequence reads were collapsed and filtered to measure the absolute abundance of every unique TCRbeta CDR3 rearrangement. For each sample, productive Simpson clonality was calculated by taking the square root of Simpson's diversity index across productive rearrangements. Sourced from immuneACCESS, this table was stored by TCRdb with only in-frame sequences that have V and J called. A share of the clones is absent; for the studies checked, an unresolved V gene accounts for under half, and the remainder has no known explanation. V and J calls plus clone size are reproduced from that table; the DNA served to infer D and trimming. A total of under 200,000 clones appear in this sample, around nine tenths of them only once. The ten largest make up 10% of the sample.

Counted from cysteine to phenylalanine, this CDR3 has 15 amino acids. Only the CDR3 DNA is retained, 45 bases long and in frame from the first base. The germline ends are 18 bases apart after V is trimmed by 7 bases and J by 2 bases. Per the germline V gene, SGHRS is the CDR1 and YFSETQ is the CDR2. Input material: peripheral blood. This sequence was found in a woman aged 70-85 years with COVID-19, enrolled during active disease. The chain joins TRBV5-1 to TRBJ1-1, with a weak D call of TRBD1 (5 bases match). The nucleotide sequence is TGCGCCAGCTCAAGGGGCGCGAACTTTAACACTGAAGCTTTCTTT. Its coded protein is CASSRGANFNTEAFF.